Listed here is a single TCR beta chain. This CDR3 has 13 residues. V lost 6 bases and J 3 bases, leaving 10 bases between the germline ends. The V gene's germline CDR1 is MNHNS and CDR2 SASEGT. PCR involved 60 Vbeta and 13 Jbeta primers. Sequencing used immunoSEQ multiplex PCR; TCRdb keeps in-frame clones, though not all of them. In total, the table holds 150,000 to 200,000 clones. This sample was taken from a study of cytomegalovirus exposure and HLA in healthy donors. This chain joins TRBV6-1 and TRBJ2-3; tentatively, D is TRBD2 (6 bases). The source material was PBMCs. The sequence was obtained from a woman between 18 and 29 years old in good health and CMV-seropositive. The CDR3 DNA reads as TGTGCCAGCAGATATAGCGGTACAGATACGCAGTATTTT. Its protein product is CASRYSGTDTQYF.